This T cell receptor (beta chain) was recovered during a study of blood T cell repertoires in COVID-19. This clone was seen just once. Assay: immunoSEQ multiplex PCR; the TCRdb copy retains only in-frame clones and omits some. This table holds some 57,000 clones, roughly 86% found once. Germline V lookup: CDR1 SGHNT, CDR2 YYREEE (reference sequence). Unmatched junction bases numbered 8, after V lost 2 bases and J lost 6 bases. This CDR3 spans 15 amino acids. V is TRBV5-4 and J is TRBJ2-7; 10 nucleotides align to TRBD2. The sequencing input was peripheral blood. The receptor was isolated from a man between 70 and 80 years old with acute or convalescent COVID-19. The CDR3: CASSFRGLAAPEQYF. CDR3 DNA sequence: TGTGCCAGCAGCTTCCGCGGACTAGCGGCGCCCGAGCAGTACTTC.